The entry that follows covers one T cell receptor (beta chain) sequence. Its target is unknown. The entry originates in a study of CD8 T cells in ankylosing spondylitis. The CDR3 has 15 amino acids. Trimming left V 0 bases short and J 2 bases short, with 9 bases between. In germline, CDR1 is SGHTA, CDR2 FQGTGA. Study-level points and caveats: Made up of fewer than ten highly homologous variants, a TCR beta motif appeared characteristic of ankylosing spondylitis blood.

MiXCR, run by TCRdb on the 5' RACE reads, gives a single entry per CDR3 protein. The top ten hold over 1% of the sample, which has some 450,000 distinct CDR3 sequences, 17% seen once. This TCR was recovered from a male donor with ankylosing spondylitis. J is TRBJ2-3 and V is TRBV7-3; D is possibly TRBD2 (5 bases). Sequenced: blood, either unsorted or a sorted T cell fraction (not recorded which). CDR3 nucleotides: TGTGCCAGCAGCTTAACAGGACTGATCACAGATACGCAGTATTTT. This translates into CASSLTGLITDTQYF.